This T cell receptor (beta chain) was sequenced for a study of blood T cells in healthy people across ages (dated by TCRdb to 2014 to 2015). The study in broad terms: In model experiments, template switching captured about one uniquely barcoded TCR beta cDNA molecule for every two T cells. To track age-related changes in TCR beta repertoire diversity, the study relied on deep sequencing normalized with unique cDNA molecular identifiers. The donors were divided into four age groups: young (average roughly 17 years), middle-aged (approximately 39), aged (about 60) and long-lived (roughly 82). To avoid experimental bias, donors of different ages were spread randomly across the sequencing lanes. Two additional independent replicas of 1 million unique cDNA reads from the same blood draw were analyzed for two donors (one aged 18 to 29 and one aged 80 or older).

The donors were under 40 Caucasian individuals from Russia, aged about 6 to 95 years, who were systemically healthy. Roughly 10 milliliters of peripheral blood were collected from each donor into EDTA-treated Vacutainer tubes. Ficoll-Paque density-gradient centrifugation was used to isolate PBMCs, with at least 6.5 million obtained per sample. Total RNA was extracted from PBMCs with Trizol reagent, with at least 6 micrograms obtained per sample. For every donor, flow cytometry on a PBMC aliquot measured the percentage of naive CD45RAhigh/CD27high T cells. Note on this clonotype: Its antigen is unknown. Base qualities are missing; no much larger clone stands one base away.

General study outcomes and caveats: Total diversity estimates from one million sequenced T cells were considered lower bounds and underestimates. Compared with the aged group, the long-lived group had more naive CD4+ T cells, fewer expanded clones and increased TCR diversity, suggesting age selection. Conclusive comparison of naive and antigen-experienced compartments was prevented by the profiling of bulk unsorted PBMCs. There was a strong correlation between observed TCR beta diversity and the percentage of naive T cells measured by flow cytometry. Observed TCR beta diversity per million T cells fell roughly linearly with age, and a significant reduction was already apparent by age approximately 40. Because donor CMV infection status was unknown, age-related changes in expanded clonotypes were potentially confounded.

From cysteine to phenylalanine, the CDR3 is 9 amino acids long. The CDR3 DNA has 27 bases and is translated from base 1. According to the germline V gene (reference sequence), CDR1 reads DFQATT and CDR2 reads SNEGSKA. Libraries were prepared through 5' RACE. TCRdb names Illumina HiSeq 2500 as the instrument used. A second PCR of roughly 7 to 11 cycles was run with a J-beta primer mix and a sample-barcoded 5' primer. A unique molecular identifier was introduced onto each TCR beta cDNA molecule by a template-switch 5' adaptor carrying 12 random nucleotides. At least 3 million CDR3-containing paired-end reads were obtained from each sample. First-strand cDNA was synthesized from all RNA with the Mint cDNA synthesis kit, primed by a TRBC-specific oligonucleotide. After uracil-DNA glycosylase treatment, a first 18-cycle PCR used universal primers M1SS and BC2_uni_R on all cDNA. Processing in the source paper ran as follows. Each sample was normalized by randomly selecting 1 million high-quality reads, each carrying a distinct molecular identifier. Instead of being binned into consensus sequences, reads that shared molecular identifiers were thrown out. MiTCR, run with a Q25 quality threshold and the strictest error-elimination algorithm, handled CDR3 identification, clonotype clustering and error correction. A nonparametric unseen species model with Euler transformation was used to estimate lower-bound total TCR beta diversity. TCRdb passed the public sequencing reads through fastp at Q25 and MiXCR, retaining productive beta sequences. CDR3 protein duplicates are merged, each entry listing the most common genes and DNA. The V and J calls reflect TCRdb's pipeline rather than the authors' work. This sample has 1.2 million to 1.5 million distinct CDR3 sequences in its table, and around 39% of those were observed once. Of the sample, roughly 8.2% falls within the top ten clones.

The sequence was collected from a woman aged 18-29 years in good health. Source material: blood. The chain employs TRBV20-1 and TRBJ1-2; confidence is insufficient to name the D gene. The DNA reads TGCAGGCCAGGAGGGGGCTACACCTTC. Translated, this is CRPGGGYTF.